Listed here are 18 T cell receptor beta chains from one sample, sequenced in a study of CD8+CD57+ T cells in acquired aplastic anemia. Patients picked for sequencing had shown CD8+CD57+ cell expansion detected by flow cytometry. The use of genomic DNA as template underpinned the TCR beta VDJ and CDR3 profiling. TCRdb processed the reads anew with MiXCR; each CDR3 protein has one entry. Among 200,000 to 250,000 distinct CDR3 sequences listed, around 45% were seen once. What was sequenced was sorted CD4+, CD8+, or CD8+CD57+ T cells (not recorded which) from PBMCs. The origin of the receptors is a human donor with aplastic anemia.

This clonotype has a single count. This could be a read error, since a much larger clone is one nucleotide away. The gene calls are TRBV12-3 or TRBV12-4 and TRBJ1-1, with D maybe TRBD1 (5 bases). The V end was cut by 3 bases, the J end by 7 bases, with 15 bases between. The CDR3 is made up of 14 amino acids. CDR3 amino acids: CASSFLGAPIEAFF. The CDR3 DNA reads as TGTGCCAGCAGTTTCTTAGGGGCACCGATTGAAGCTTTCTTT.

Comment on this clonotype: One end of the junction is discordant with germline, which a read error may explain. The chain carries TRBV7-9 and TRBJ1-1; TRBD1 aligns across 8 bases. CDR1 and CDR2 from the germline V gene are SEHNR and FQNEAQ (reference sequence). The CDR3 spans 14 residues. The CDR3 DNA follows: TGTGCCAGCAGCTTAGAGCTCCCAGGGGGCGGTTCTCTCTTT. It is translated as CASSLELPGGGSLF.

This clonotype was seen a few times. The chain combines TRBV28 with TRBJ2-2, with D possibly TRBD1 on 5 matching bases. This CDR3 has 15 amino acids. Germline values: CDR1 MDHEN, CDR2 SYDVKM. The V and J ends lost 5 bases and 5 bases respectively, with 15 bases between them. CDR3 protein: CASSSRAMSTGELFF. The CDR3 nucleotides read TGTGCCAGCAGTAGCAGGGCAATGTCAACCGGGGAGCTGTTTTTT.

This clonotype has only a few counts. A much larger clone is a single base away; this may be a read error. The chain is built from TRBV12-3 or TRBV12-4 and TRBJ2-2, with unresolved D. The CDR3 runs 15 residues. The ends were cut back, 6 bases at V and 2 bases at J, with 13 bases in the middle. The CDR3 loop is CASSPTSGNTGELFF. The CDR3 nucleotides read TGTGCCAGCAGCCCGACTTCAGGCAACACCGGGGAGCTGTTTTTT.

This clonotype was observed at least ten times. J is TRBJ2-7 and V is TRBV13, with 7 bases that match TRBD1. The ends lost 2 bases at V and 4 bases at J; junction bases unmatched: 2. The germline V gene has CDR1 PRHDT and CDR2 FYEKMQ (reference sequence). The CDR3 runs to 13 residues. The CDR3 DNA reads TGTGCCAGCAGCTTACAGGGGGTTTACGAGCAGTACTTC. Protein: CASSLQGVYEQYF.

The chain couples TRBV7-2 to TRBJ1-2; the D is unclear. This CDR3 region has 12 residues. The V and J ends lost 6 bases and 4 bases respectively, with 9 bases between them. Per the germline V gene, CDR1 is SGHTA and CDR2 is FQGNSA. The CDR3 is CASSPGFYGYTF. CDR3 nucleotides: TGTGCCAGCAGTCCAGGATTCTATGGCTACACCTTC.

This clonotype was recorded at least ten times. The genes are TRBV20-1 and TRBJ1-1; 10 bases match TRBD1. The CDR3 contains 14 residues. CDR1 DFQATT and CDR2 SNEGSKA come from the germline V gene (reference sequence). After removal of 5 bases from V and 6 bases from J, the junction contained 9 bases not matched to a gene. CDR3 region: CSAWTGTGAPEAFF. The CDR3 nucleotides read TGCAGTGCTTGGACCGGGACAGGGGCACCTGAAGCTTTCTTT.

This clonotype was detected ten times or more. The chain is built from TRBV6-2 or TRBV6-3 and TRBJ2-3; 7 bases line up with TRBD1. The J segment lost 3 bases and the V segment lost 6 bases, leaving 12 bases of the junction unmatched. From germline, CDR1 is MNHEY and CDR2 SVGEGT. The CDR3 runs to 16 residues. In DNA form, the CDR3 reads TGTGCCAGCAGCCCCACGCGAGACAGGGCGACAGATACGCAGTATTTT. Its protein product is CASSPTRDRATDTQYF.

This clonotype has ten or more counts. The chain links TRBV29-1 to TRBJ1-1; 7 nucleotides agree with TRBD1. V shed 3 bases and J 0 bases; nucleotides not matched to a gene: 4. The CDR3 is made up of 14 amino acids. Germline CDR1 reads SQVTM; CDR2 reads ANQGSEA. The CDR3 nucleotides are TGCAGCGTTGAGCCAGGGGGTATGAACACTGAAGCTTTCTTT. As protein: CSVEPGGMNTEAFF. The whole variable domain, filled in from reference TRBV29-1 and TRBJ1-1, reads SAVISQKPSRDICQRGTSLTIQCQVDSQVTMMFWYRQQPGQSLTLIATANQGSEATYESGFVIDKFPISRPNLTFSTLTVSNMSPEDSSIYLCSVEPGGMNTEAFFGQGTRLTVV.

The V call is TRBV27, the J call TRBJ1-2; tentative D call: TRBD1 (6 bases). Germline CDR1 and CDR2: MNHEY and SMNVEV (reference sequence). Trimming removed 7 bases from V and 7 bases from J, with 16 bases in between. CDR3 length: 13 amino acids. CDR3 residues: CASTKQGGGGYTF. The CDR3 DNA reads as TGTGCCAGCACCAAACAGGGAGGCGGTGGCTACACCTTC.

The chain recombines TRBV27 with TRBJ2-1; D remains ambiguous. Germline CDR1 MNHEY, CDR2 SMNVEV (reference sequence). There are 15 residues in the CDR3. Trimming took off 2 bases at V and 0 bases at J, with 8 bases between the two ends. CDR3 sequence reads: CASSLSWSSYNEQFF. CDR3 DNA sequence: TGTGCCAGCAGTTTAAGCTGGAGCTCCTACAATGAGCAGTTCTTC.

Notes on this clonotype: This CDR3 is missing its conserved last phenylalanine or tryptophan, likely due to a read error. The limits of the CDR3 on the DNA are not certain, so only TCRdb's listed CDR3 is given. V and J are TRBV10-2 and TRBJ1-6. CDR1 is WSHSY and CDR2 is SAAADI in the germline V gene. Counting both end residues, the CDR3 totals 16 amino acids. This CDR3 is CASSDLDSSYNSPLQS.

This rearrangement joins TRBV7-9 to TRBJ2-6; D is unclear. The V end was cut by 5 bases, the J end by 4 bases, with 9 bases between. This CDR3 has 14 amino acids. CDR1 is SEHNR and CDR2 is FQNEAQ in the germline V gene (reference sequence). The CDR3 DNA reads as TGTGCCAGCAGCCCGCAGGCAGGGGCCAACGTCCTGACTTTC. Translation gives CASSPQAGANVLTF.

The table lists this clonotype with a few counts. The J gene is TRBJ2-5, the V gene TRBV5-6; 7 nucleotides line up with TRBD1. J lost 2 bases, V lost 4 bases, and 8 bases had no gene match. CDR1 is SGHDT and CDR2 is YYEEEE in the germline V gene. CDR3 size: 15 residues. CDR3 coding DNA: TGTGCCAGCAGCCTCATGGGGGACAGTCAAGAGACCCAGTACTTC. It translates to CASSLMGDSQETQYF. Based on the CDR3 plus reference TRBV5-6 and TRBJ2-5, the full variable domain is DAGVTQSPTHLIKTRGQQVTLRCSPKSGHDTVSWYQQALGQGPQFIFQYYEEEERQRGNFPDRFSGHQFPNYSSELNVNALLLGDSALYLCASSLMGDSQETQYFGPGTRLLVL.

As to this clonotype: This could be a read error, since a much larger clone is one nucleotide away. The chain carries TRBV5-8 and TRBJ1-2; D is uncertain. The CDR3 length is 13 residues. In germline, CDR1 is SGHTS, CDR2 YDEGEE. In DNA form, the CDR3 reads TGTGCCAGCAGCATCACAAATCGGAAGGGCTACGCCTTC. It encodes CASSITNRKGYAF.

A remark on this clonotype: The conserved phenylalanine or tryptophan normally closing the CDR3 is absent here, so this likely arose from a read error. The chain combines TRBV2 with TRBJ2-3; no reliable D call. CDR3 length: 16 residues. Germline V gene data show CDR1 as SNHLY and CDR2 as FYNNEI. Trimming removed 3 bases from V and 0 bases from J, with 13 bases in between. CDR3 sequence: CASSDRLPASTDTQYL. The CDR3 DNA sequence: TGTGCCAGCAGTGATAGGCTACCGGCTAGCACAGATACGCAGTATCTT.

This clonotype was detected only a few times. The J gene is TRBJ1-5, the V gene TRBV6-1; tentatively, D is TRBD1 (6 bases). The length of the CDR3 is 17 residues. Germline V gene sequence: CDR1 MNHNS, CDR2 SASEGT. Trimming stripped 3 bases from V and 2 bases from J, with 17 bases between. The CDR3 here is CASSDSQGFFGNQPQHF. DNA of the CDR3: TGTGCCAGCAGTGATTCCCAGGGGTTTTTTGGCAATCAGCCCCAGCATTTT.

The CDR3 loop is CASSYGRGVSDTQYF. As DNA, the CDR3 is TGTGCCAGCAGTTACGGCAGGGGGGTCTCAGATACGCAGTATTTT. The V and J genes are TRBV6-1 and TRBJ2-3; D perhaps matches TRBD1 (7 bases). V was trimmed by 5 bases and J by 4 bases, leaving 16 bases between them. This CDR3 comprises 15 residues. Germline CDR1 and CDR2: MNHNS and SASEGT.